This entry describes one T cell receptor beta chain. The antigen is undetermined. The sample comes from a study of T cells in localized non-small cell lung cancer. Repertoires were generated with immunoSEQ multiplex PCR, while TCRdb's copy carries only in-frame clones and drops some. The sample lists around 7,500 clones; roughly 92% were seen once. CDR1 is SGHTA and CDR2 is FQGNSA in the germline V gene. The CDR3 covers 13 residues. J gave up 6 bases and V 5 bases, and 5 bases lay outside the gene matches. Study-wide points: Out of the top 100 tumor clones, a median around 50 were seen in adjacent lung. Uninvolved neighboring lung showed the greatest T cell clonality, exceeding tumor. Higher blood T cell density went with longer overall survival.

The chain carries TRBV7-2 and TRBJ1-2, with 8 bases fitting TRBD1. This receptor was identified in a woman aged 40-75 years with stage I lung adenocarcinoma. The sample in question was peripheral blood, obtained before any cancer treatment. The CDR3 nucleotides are TGTGCCAGCAGCACCGGACAGGGTAATGGCTACACCTTC. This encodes CASSTGQGNGYTF.